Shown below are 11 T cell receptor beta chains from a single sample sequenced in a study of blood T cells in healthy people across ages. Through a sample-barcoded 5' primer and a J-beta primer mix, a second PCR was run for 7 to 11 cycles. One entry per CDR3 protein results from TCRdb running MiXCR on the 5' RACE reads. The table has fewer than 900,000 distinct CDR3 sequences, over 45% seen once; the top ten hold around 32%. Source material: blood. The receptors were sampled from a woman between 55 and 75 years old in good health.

The CDR3 loop is CASTRQGANEQFF. CDR3 DNA sequence: TGTGCCAGCACCCGACAGGGGGCAAATGAGCAGTTCTTC. The V and J genes are TRBV6-2 or TRBV6-3 and TRBJ2-1; 10 nucleotides agree with TRBD1. V trimming: 7 bases; J trimming: 7 bases; junction bases outside the gene matches: 4. CDR1 and CDR2 from the germline V gene are MNHEY and SVGEGT. The CDR3 runs to 13 residues.

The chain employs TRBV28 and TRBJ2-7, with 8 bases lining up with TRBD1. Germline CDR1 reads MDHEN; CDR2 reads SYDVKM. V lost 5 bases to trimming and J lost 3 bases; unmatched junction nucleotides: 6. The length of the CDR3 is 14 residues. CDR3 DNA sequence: TGTGCCAGCAGTCCGGGACAGGCGTACTACGAGCAGTACTTC. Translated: CASSPGQAYYEQYF. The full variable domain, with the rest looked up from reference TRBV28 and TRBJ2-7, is DVKVTQSSRYLVKRTGEKVFLECVQDMDHENMFWYRQDPGLGLRLIYFSYDVKMKEKGDIPEGYSVSREKKERFSLILESASTNQTSMYLCASSPGQAYYEQYFGPGTRLTVT.

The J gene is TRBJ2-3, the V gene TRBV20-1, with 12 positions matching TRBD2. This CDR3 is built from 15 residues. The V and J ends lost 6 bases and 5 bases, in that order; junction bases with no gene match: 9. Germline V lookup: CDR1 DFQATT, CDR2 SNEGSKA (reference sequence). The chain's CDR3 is CSAGVTSGRLDTQYF. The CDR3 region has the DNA TGCAGTGCGGGGGTGACTAGCGGGAGACTAGATACGCAGTATTTT.

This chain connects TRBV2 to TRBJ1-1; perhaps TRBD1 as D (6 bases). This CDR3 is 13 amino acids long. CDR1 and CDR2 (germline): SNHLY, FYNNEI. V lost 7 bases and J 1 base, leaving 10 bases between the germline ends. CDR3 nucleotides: TGTGCCAGCAACCCGGACAGGAACACTGAAGCTTTCTTT. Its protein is CASNPDRNTEAFF.

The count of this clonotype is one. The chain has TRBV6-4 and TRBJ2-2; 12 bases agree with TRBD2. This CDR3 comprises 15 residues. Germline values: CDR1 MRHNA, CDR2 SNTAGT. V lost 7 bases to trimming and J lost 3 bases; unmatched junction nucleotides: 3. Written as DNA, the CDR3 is TGTGCCAGCAAAAGACTAGCGGGAGACACCGGGGAGCTGTTTTTT. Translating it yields CASKRLAGDTGELFF.

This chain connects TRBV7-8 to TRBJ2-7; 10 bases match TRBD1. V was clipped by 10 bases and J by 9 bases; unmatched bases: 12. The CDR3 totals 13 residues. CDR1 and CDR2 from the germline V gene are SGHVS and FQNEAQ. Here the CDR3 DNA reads TGTGCCACAAGCCAGGACAGGGGGTCGGGGCAGTACTTC. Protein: CATSQDRGSGQYF.

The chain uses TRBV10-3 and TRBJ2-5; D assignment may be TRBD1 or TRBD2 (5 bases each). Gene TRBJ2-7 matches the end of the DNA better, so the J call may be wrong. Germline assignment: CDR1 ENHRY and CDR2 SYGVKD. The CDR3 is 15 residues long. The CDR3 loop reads CAISEFEGLSYEQYF. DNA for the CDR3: TGTGCCATCAGTGAGTTTGAGGGGCTCTCCTACGAGCAGTACTTC.

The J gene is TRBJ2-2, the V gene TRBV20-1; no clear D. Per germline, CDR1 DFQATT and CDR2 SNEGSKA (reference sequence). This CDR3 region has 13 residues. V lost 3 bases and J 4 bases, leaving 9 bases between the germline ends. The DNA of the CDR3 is TGCAGTGCTAGTACCCTTTCCACCGGGGAGCTGTTTTTT. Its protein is CSASTLSTGELFF.

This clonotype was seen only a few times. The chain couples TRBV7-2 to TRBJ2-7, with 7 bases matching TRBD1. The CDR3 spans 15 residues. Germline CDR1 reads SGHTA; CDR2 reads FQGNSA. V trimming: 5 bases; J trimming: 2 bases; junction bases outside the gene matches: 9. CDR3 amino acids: CASSTDRDRTYEQYF. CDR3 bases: TGTGCCAGCAGCACAGACCGGGACAGAACCTACGAGCAGTACTTC. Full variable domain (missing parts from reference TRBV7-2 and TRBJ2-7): GAGVSQSPSNKVTEKGKDVELRCDPISGHTALYWYRQSLGQGLEFLIYFQGNSAPDKSGLPSDRFSAERTGGSVSTLTIQRTQQEDSAVYLCASSTDRDRTYEQYFGPGTRLTVT.

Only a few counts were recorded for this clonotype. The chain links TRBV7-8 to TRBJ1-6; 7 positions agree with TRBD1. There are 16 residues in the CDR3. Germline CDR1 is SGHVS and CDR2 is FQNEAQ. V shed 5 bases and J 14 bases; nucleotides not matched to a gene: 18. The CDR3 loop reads CASSRRGGGNRTSLHF. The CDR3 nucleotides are TGTGCCAGCAGCCGCCGCGGAGGGGGCAATAGGACATCCCTCCACTTT.

The CDR3 region has the DNA TGTGCCAGCAGCGTAGGGGCTAGCTCCTACAATGAGCAGTACTTC. Protein sequence: CASSVGASSYNEQYF. The V and J genes are TRBV9 and TRBJ2-1; the D gene is possibly TRBD2 (5 bases). The end of the DNA aligns better with TRBJ2-7, so the J call may be wrong. Germline V gene sequence: CDR1 SGDLS, CDR2 YYNGEE. This CDR3 spans 15 amino acids.